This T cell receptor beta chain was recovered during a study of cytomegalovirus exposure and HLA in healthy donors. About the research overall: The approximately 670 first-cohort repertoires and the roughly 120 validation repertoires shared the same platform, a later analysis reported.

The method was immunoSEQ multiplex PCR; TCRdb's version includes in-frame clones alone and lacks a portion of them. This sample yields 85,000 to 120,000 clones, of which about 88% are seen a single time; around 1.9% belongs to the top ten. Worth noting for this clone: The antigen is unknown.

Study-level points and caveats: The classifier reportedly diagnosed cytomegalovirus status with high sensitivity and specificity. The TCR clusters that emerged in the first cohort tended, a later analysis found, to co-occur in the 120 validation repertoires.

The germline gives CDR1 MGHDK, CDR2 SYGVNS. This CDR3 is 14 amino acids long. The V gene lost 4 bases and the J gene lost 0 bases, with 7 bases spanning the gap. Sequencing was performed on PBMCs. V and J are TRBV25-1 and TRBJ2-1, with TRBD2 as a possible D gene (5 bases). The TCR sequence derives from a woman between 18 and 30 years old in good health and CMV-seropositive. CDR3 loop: CASSGGSSYNEQFF. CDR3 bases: TGTGCCAGCAGTGGAGGGAGCTCCTACAATGAGCAGTTCTTC. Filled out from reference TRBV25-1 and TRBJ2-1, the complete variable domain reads EADIYQTPRYLVIGTGKKITLECSQTMGHDKMYWYQQDPGMELHLIHYSYGVNSTEKGDLSSESTVSRIRTEHFPLTLESARPSHTSQYLCASSGGSSYNEQFFGPGTRLTVL.